These 2 T cell receptor beta chains originate from one sample sequenced in a study of shared clonotypes between healthy human individuals (TCRdb year 2020). Libraries were prepared through the immunoSEQ multiplex PCR assay. TCRdb retrieved this table from immuneACCESS and kept in-frame rearrangements only. Not all clones are present; in checked studies, unresolved V genes account for under half, and no reason is known for the remainder. The sample table contains some 2,100,000 clones; only one count was recorded for 90% to 97% of them. Around 0.13% of the sample is taken by the ten largest. The source material was naive CD4+ T cells sorted from blood. Explained via the paper, the cell subset or site label denotes: CD45RA+ positively selected. These receptors all come from a man in his late teens or twenties in good health.

The V and J genes are TRBV18 and TRBJ2-7, with D uncertain. Trimming stripped 1 base from V and 5 bases from J, with 12 bases between. The CDR3 covers 14 residues. The germline V gene has CDR1 KGHSH and CDR2 LQKENI. The CDR3 region is CASSPQSENHEQYF. DNA of the CDR3: TGTGCCAGCTCACCACAGTCAGAAAACCACGAGCAGTACTTC.

V usage is TRBV5-1 and J usage is TRBJ1-4; tentatively, D is TRBD1 (6 bases). Germline lookup yields CDR1 SGHRS and CDR2 YFSETQ. The CDR3 runs 14 residues. Trimming cost V 0 bases and J 7 bases, with 10 bases left between them. CDR3 amino acids: CASSLGQEGEKLFF. The CDR3 nucleotides read TGCGCCAGCAGCTTGGGACAGGAAGGTGAAAAACTGTTTTTT.